The 18 T cell receptor beta chains reported below all come from one sample, sequenced in a study of technical replicates of blood from a few donors. TCRdb keeps only in-frame clones here, not all; method: immunoSEQ multiplex PCR. Among around 72,000 clones listed, 91% were seen once. Sequencing was performed on PBMCs. All receptors come from a human donor in good health. Some clones in this sample may be carry-over from other donors' samples.

The V call is TRBV5-1, the J call TRBJ2-1, with 12 positions matching TRBD2. The ends lost 3 bases at V and 7 bases at J; junction bases unmatched: 8. The CDR3 runs to 16 residues. Germline V gene lookup returns CDR1 SGHRS and CDR2 YFSETQ. CDR3 loop: CASSSNTGTSGNEQFF. As DNA, the CDR3 is TGCGCCAGCAGCTCGAACACCGGGACTAGCGGGAATGAGCAGTTCTTC. Combining the CDR3 with reference TRBV5-1 and TRBJ2-1 gives the whole variable domain KAGVTQTPRYLIKTRGQQVTLSCSPISGHRSVSWYQQTPGQGLQFLFEYFSETQRNKGNFPGRFSGRQFSNSRSEMNVSTLELGDSALYLCASSSNTGTSGNEQFFGPGTRLTVL.

The chain employs TRBV29-1 and TRBJ1-2; D remains ambiguous. The CDR3 spans 11 residues. The V gene lost 1 base and the J gene lost 4 bases, with 4 bases spanning the gap. Germline V CDR1 and CDR2: SQVTM, ANQGSEA. The CDR3 spells CSVEGSYGYTF. CDR3 coding DNA: TGCAGCGTTGAAGGCAGCTATGGCTACACCTTC.

The chain uses TRBV19 and TRBJ1-1; 10 bases fit TRBD1. Germline V gives CDR1 LNHDA, CDR2 SQIVND (reference sequence). Trimming at V came to 5 bases and at J to 1 base, leaving 7 bases not matched to a gene. This CDR3 region has 16 residues. In nucleotides, the CDR3 is TGTGCCAGTAGTGGAAGACAGGGGGCGGCGAACACTGAAGCTTTCTTT. Translated, it gives CASSGRQGAANTEAFF.

Only one count was recorded for this clone. This chain links TRBV27 with TRBJ2-1; 9 nucleotides match TRBD2. J was trimmed by 4 bases and V by 4 bases; bases with no gene match: 8. Germline CDR1 and CDR2: MNHEY and SMNVEV (reference sequence). The CDR3 spans 16 residues. The CDR3, as DNA: TGTGCCAGCAGTTCATCAGCGGGGGGCCTTTACAATGAGCAGTTCTTC. Protein sequence: CASSSSAGGLYNEQFF.

The chain uses TRBV10-1 and TRBJ1-5; 9 bases fit TRBD1. The CDR3 has 18 residues. Germline loops: CDR1 WNHNN, CDR2 SYGVQD (reference sequence). The V segment lost 0 bases and the J segment 1 base; nucleotides outside the gene matches: 7. CDR3: CASSESTGGALSNQPQHF. As DNA, the CDR3 is TGCGCCAGCAGTGAGTCGACAGGGGGGGCCTTGAGCAATCAGCCCCAGCATTTT.

V and J are TRBV7-8 and TRBJ2-7, with TRBD1 matching over 8 bases. V lost 5 bases to trimming and J lost 6 bases; unmatched junction nucleotides: 6. The CDR3 is 13 residues long. Per the germline V gene, CDR1 is SGHVS and CDR2 is FQNEAQ. The CDR3 DNA is TGTGCCAGCAGCACCTACGGACAGGGCGAGCAGTACTTC. This encodes CASSTYGQGEQYF.

This chain links TRBV5-6 with TRBJ1-4; TRBD1 is a possible D gene (6 bases). The CDR3 runs to 16 residues. V was shortened by 4 bases and J by 7 bases, with 20 bases between the two germline ends. CDR1 and CDR2 (germline): SGHDT, YYEEEE. The CDR3 DNA sequence: TGTGCCAGCAGCCCCAGGGGATTCGGCGGGTCTGAAAAACTGTTTTTT. Encoded protein: CASSPRGFGGSEKLFF.

This chain connects TRBV16 to TRBJ1-3; no definite D call. The CDR3 spans 14 residues. The germline CDR1 and CDR2 sequences are KGHSY and FQNENV. Trimming removed 3 bases from V and 5 bases from J, with 11 bases in between. CDR3 protein: CASSHGKLRNTIYF. DNA of the CDR3: TGTGCCAGCAGCCACGGGAAGCTAAGAAACACCATATATTTT.

The rearrangement links TRBV5-6 to TRBJ2-5; TRBD1 matches at 8 bases. V was clipped by 4 bases and J by 5 bases; unmatched bases: 13. This CDR3 has 16 amino acids. Germline V lookup: CDR1 SGHDT, CDR2 YYEEEE. The CDR3 protein is CASSLGQGIISETQYF. The CDR3, as DNA: TGTGCCAGCAGCCTTGGACAGGGAATTATATCGGAGACCCAGTACTTC.

On this clone: The sample has other DNA sequences that encode this CDR3 too. The chain combines TRBV19 with TRBJ1-4; TRBD1 is a possible D gene (5 bases). The V end was cut by 3 bases, the J end by 0 bases, with 5 bases between. The length of the CDR3 is 14 residues. Per germline, CDR1 LNHDA and CDR2 SQIVND (reference sequence). This CDR3 is CASSMTATNEKLFF. The CDR3 DNA follows: TGTGCCAGTAGTATGACAGCAACTAATGAAAAACTGTTTTTT.

This chain uses TRBV10-2 with TRBJ2-7; D may be TRBD1 (6 bases). The CDR3 extends over 14 amino acids. Looked up from germline, CDR1 is WSHSY and CDR2 is SAAADI. V lost 2 bases and J lost 3, with 11 bases in between. The chain's CDR3 is CASSEVGRGYEQYF. DNA of the CDR3: TGCGCCAGCAGTGAGGTAGGCAGGGGCTACGAGCAGTACTTC.

V gene TRBV5-1 combines with J gene TRBJ2-1, with a possible D match to TRBD1 (5 bases). Germline V gives CDR1 SGHRS, CDR2 YFSETQ. The CDR3 is 15 amino acids. The V end was cut by 0 bases, the J end by 3 bases, with 10 bases between. The CDR3 bases are TGCGCCAGCAGCTTGGGGGGCGAAGTCTACAATGAGCAGTTCTTC. Translating it yields CASSLGGEVYNEQFF. Based on the CDR3 plus reference TRBV5-1 and TRBJ2-1, the full variable domain is KAGVTQTPRYLIKTRGQQVTLSCSPISGHRSVSWYQQTPGQGLQFLFEYFSETQRNKGNFPGRFSGRQFSNSRSEMNVSTLELGDSALYLCASSLGGEVYNEQFFGPGTRLTVL.

This chain connects TRBV7-2 to TRBJ1-6, with D possibly TRBD1 on 5 matching bases. Trimming stripped 2 bases from V and 9 bases from J, with 11 bases between. This CDR3 has 14 amino acids. The germline CDR1 and CDR2 sequences are SGHTA and FQGNSA. In DNA form, the CDR3 reads TGTGCCAGCAGCTTAATAGGGGTGGGTTCACCCCTCCACTTT. Encoded protein: CASSLIGVGSPLHF.

CDR3 region: CASSPRLERYNEQFF. The CDR3 nucleotides read TGTGCCAGCAGCCCCAGACTAGAACGCTACAATGAGCAGTTCTTC. This chain links TRBV7-8 with TRBJ2-1; D may be TRBD2 (6 bases). The CDR3 consists of 15 residues. The V and J ends lost 5 bases and 3 bases respectively, with 14 bases between them. Germline CDR1 and CDR2: SGHVS and FQNEAQ.

This sequence joins TRBV19 and TRBJ1-2; D unresolved. Germline V gene sequence: CDR1 LNHDA, CDR2 SQIVND (reference sequence). V was clipped by 5 bases and J by 5 bases, with 9 bases between them. The CDR3 covers 12 residues. CDR3 in amino acids: CASSEGVYGYTF. The CDR3 nucleotides are TGTGCCAGTAGTGAGGGCGTTTATGGCTACACCTTC.

The chain combines TRBV18 with TRBJ2-6; D possibly corresponds to TRBD2 (5 bases). The CDR3 is 16 residues long. Deletions cut 3 bases from V and 0 bases from J, with 9 bases between. The germline V gene has CDR1 KGHSH and CDR2 LQKENI. CDR3 sequence: CASSPRDSSGANVLTF. DNA for the CDR3: TGTGCCAGCTCACCTCGGGATAGCTCTGGGGCCAACGTCCTGACTTTC.

J is TRBJ1-5 and V is TRBV30; no clear D. Germline CDR1 GTSNPN, CDR2 SVGIG (reference sequence). The CDR3 runs 14 residues. V lost 0 bases to trimming and J lost 2 bases, with 8 bases between them. The CDR3 here is CAWSVLSGNQPQHF. In nucleotides, the CDR3 is TGTGCCTGGAGTGTACTCTCGGGCAATCAGCCCCAGCATTTT.

The V and J genes are TRBV4-3 and TRBJ2-1; no firm D call. Per the germline V gene, CDR1 is LGHNA and CDR2 is YSLEER. The CDR3 is made up of 16 amino acids. Trimming pared 0 bases from V and 4 bases from J, leaving 13 bases between. CDR3 sequence: CASSQDGSPPYNEQFF. CDR3 DNA: TGCGCCAGCAGCCAAGACGGGTCTCCCCCTTACAATGAGCAGTTCTTC.